Detailed here is one T cell receptor (beta chain). The germline gives CDR1 SNHLY, CDR2 FYNNEI. V lost 9 bases, J lost 0 bases, and 17 bases lay in between. The CDR3 has 16 residues. Original data processing: From reference gene primer amplification, estimates of nucleated cell counts were derived. The repertoire was sequenced with immunoSEQ multiplex PCR; TCRdb's copy has only in-frame clones and lacks some. D and trimming come from the DNA, and the V and J calls and clone size come from that table. The table records 250,000 to 350,000 clones, 80% to 90% of them present only once. The sample is drawn from a study of blood T cell repertoires in COVID-19. At the level of the study: COVID-19 samples, acute and convalescent, were from the United States, Italy and Spain.

Donors in Cohort 3 counted as recovered after two negative PCRs, clearance, or symptom resolution. The chain combines TRBV2 with TRBJ1-4, with D possibly being TRBD1 (6 bases). This TCR was recovered from a woman aged 25-40 years who had recovered from COVID-19. Sequences were obtained from PBMCs or T cells enriched from blood (not recorded which). The CDR3 reads CASVRGSGATNEKLFF. Here the CDR3 DNA reads TGTGCCAGTGTGAGGGGGTCTGGGGCAACTAATGAAAAACTGTTTTTT. Supplemented by reference TRBV2 and TRBJ1-4, the full variable domain reads EPEVTQTPSHQVTQMGQEVILRCVPISNHLYFYWYRQILGQKVEFLVSFYNNEISEKSEIFDDQFSVERPDGSNFTLKIRSTKLEDSAMYFCASVRGSGATNEKLFFGSGTQLSVL.